Sequencing of this T cell receptor (beta chain) was carried out in a study of CD8+ T cells in alopecia areata. This CDR3 contains 13 residues. Germline-derived CDR1 and CDR2 are PRHDT and FYEKMQ (reference sequence). V lost 5 bases and J 3 bases, leaving 11 bases between the germline ends. Study outcomes and limitations: Scalp samples also yield sequences from resident alphabeta T cells of normal skin. Alopecia totalis/universalis scalp especially showed more expanded CD8+ clones than normal scalp. In patients, TCRs were shared less clearly than in mice, and HLA may possibly be involved.

A remark on this clone: Its matching antigen is unknown.

It was cDNA, reverse transcribed from extracted RNA, that served as the sequencing template. Repertoires were generated with immunoSEQ multiplex PCR, while TCRdb's copy carries only in-frame clones and drops some. The sample yields 200,000 to 250,000 clones, 57% seen once. Specimens obtained from alopecia areata patients comprised lesional scalp punch biopsies and peripheral blood. This chain links TRBV13 with TRBJ2-7; D may be TRBD1 or TRBD2 (5 bases each). This clonotype was sampled from a human donor with alopecia areata. This sample comprised CD4+ T cells sorted from blood, obtained at week 0. As DNA, the CDR3 is TGTGCCAGCAGCCCCAGGGACCACTACGAGCAGTACTTC. Translation: CASSPRDHYEQYF.